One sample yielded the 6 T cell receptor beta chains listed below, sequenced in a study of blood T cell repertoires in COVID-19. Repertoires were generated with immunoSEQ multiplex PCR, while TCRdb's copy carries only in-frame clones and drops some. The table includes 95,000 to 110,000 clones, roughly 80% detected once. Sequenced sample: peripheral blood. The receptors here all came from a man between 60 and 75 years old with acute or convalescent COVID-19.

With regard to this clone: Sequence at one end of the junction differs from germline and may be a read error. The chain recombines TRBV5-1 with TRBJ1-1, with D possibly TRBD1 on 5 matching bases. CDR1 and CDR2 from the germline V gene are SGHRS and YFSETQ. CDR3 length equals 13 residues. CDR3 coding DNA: TGCGCCAGCCGCTTCTGGGGGGACACTGAAGCTTTCTTT. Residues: CASRFWGDTEAFF.

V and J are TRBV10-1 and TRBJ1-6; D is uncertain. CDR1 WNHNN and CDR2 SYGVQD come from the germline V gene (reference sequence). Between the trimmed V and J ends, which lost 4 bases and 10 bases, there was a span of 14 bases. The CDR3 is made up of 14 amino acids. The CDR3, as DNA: TGCGCCAGCAGTGCTGTGCGGGGTCGGTCACCCCTCCACTTT. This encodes CASSAVRGRSPLHF.

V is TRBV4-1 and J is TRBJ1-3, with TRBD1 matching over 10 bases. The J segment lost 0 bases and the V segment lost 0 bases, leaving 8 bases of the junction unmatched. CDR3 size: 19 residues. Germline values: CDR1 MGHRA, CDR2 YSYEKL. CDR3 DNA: TGCGCCAGCAGCCAAGATTTGACAGGGGGCCCTTTCTCTGGAAACACCATATATTTT. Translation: CASSQDLTGGPFSGNTIYF.

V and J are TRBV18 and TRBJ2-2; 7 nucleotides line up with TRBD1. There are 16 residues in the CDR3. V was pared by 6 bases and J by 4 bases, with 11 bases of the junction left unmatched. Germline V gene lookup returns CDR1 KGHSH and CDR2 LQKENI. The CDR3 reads CASSLRQGRSTGELFF. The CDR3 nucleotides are TGTGCCAGCTCCCTCCGACAGGGCCGCAGCACCGGGGAGCTGTTTTTT.

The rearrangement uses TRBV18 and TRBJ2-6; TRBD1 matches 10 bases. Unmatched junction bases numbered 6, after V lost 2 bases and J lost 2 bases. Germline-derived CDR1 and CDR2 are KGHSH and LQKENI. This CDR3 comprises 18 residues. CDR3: CASSPLRTGGAGANVLTF. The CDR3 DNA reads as TGTGCCAGCTCACCATTGAGGACAGGGGGTGCTGGGGCCAACGTCCTGACTTTC.

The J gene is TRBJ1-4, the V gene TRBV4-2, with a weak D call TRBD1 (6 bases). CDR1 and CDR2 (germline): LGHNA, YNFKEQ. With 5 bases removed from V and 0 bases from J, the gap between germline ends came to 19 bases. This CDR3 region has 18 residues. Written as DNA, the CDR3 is TGTGCCAGCAGCGGAGACAGGACTCGCTTCTCAACTAATGAAAAACTGTTTTTT. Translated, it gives CASSGDRTRFSTNEKLFF.